The 5 T cell receptor beta chains below were found in one sample sequenced in a study of CD8 T cells in ankylosing spondylitis (TCRdb year 2017). Libraries came from 5' RACE. The sample was run on an Illumina HiSeq 2500. TCRdb reworked the public reads: Q25 trimming with fastp, MiXCR clone assembly, productive beta chains retained. When rows share a CDR3 protein, they turn into one entry using the most common DNA and genes. This sample comprises 90,000 to 100,000 distinct CDR3 sequences, roughly 8.3% of them detected only once. Together, the top ten hold 9.9% of the sample. Sequencing used blood, either unsorted or a sorted T cell fraction (not recorded which). The receptors here all came from a male donor with ankylosing spondylitis or in good health (not recorded which).

This clonotype was picked up many times. This chain uses TRBV29-1 with TRBJ2-1, with D unclear. V was clipped by 1 base and J by 3 bases, with 4 bases between them. Germline assignment: CDR1 SQVTM and CDR2 ANQGSEA. The CDR3 runs to 12 residues. The CDR3 loop is CSVEGVYNEQFF. CDR3 DNA: TGCAGCGTTGAAGGCGTCTACAATGAGCAGTTCTTC.

This clonotype has ten or more counts. V usage is TRBV20-1 and J usage is TRBJ2-1, with 7 positions matching TRBD1. With 1 base clipped from V and 0 bases from J, the junction kept 12 bases outside the gene matches. CDR1 is DFQATT, CDR2 SNEGSKA, per germline (reference sequence). The CDR3 sequence is 18 residues long. The CDR3 is CSARVAGGAEYSYNEQFF. Here the CDR3 DNA reads TGCAGTGCTAGAGTTGCAGGGGGTGCCGAGTACTCCTACAATGAGCAGTTCTTC.

Many counts were recorded for this clonotype. J is TRBJ2-3 and V is TRBV11-2, with D maybe TRBD2 (5 bases). Germline loops: CDR1 SGHAT, CDR2 FQNNGV. The CDR3 is 14 residues long. The V gene lost 5 bases and the J gene lost 0 bases, with 9 bases spanning the gap. The CDR3 loop is CASSIDYSTDTQYF. CDR3 DNA sequence: TGTGCCAGCAGCATCGACTATAGCACAGATACGCAGTATTTT.

Comments on this clonotype: One base away lies a much larger clone, so this may be a sequencing read error. The chain recombines TRBV7-2 with TRBJ2-5; a weak D match, TRBD2 (6 bases). CDR1 is SGHTA and CDR2 is FQGNSA in the germline V gene. V was shortened by 3 bases and J by 0 bases, with 14 bases between the two germline ends. The CDR3 has 16 amino acids. The CDR3 bases are TGTGCCAGCAGCTTGTTGAGGTGGGGGGACCAAGAGACCCAGTACTTC. As protein: CASSLLRWGDQETQYF.

CDR3 region: CASSGKPGLAGLTDTQYF. The CDR3 coding sequence is TGTGCCAGCAGCGGGAAGCCCGGACTAGCGGGACTCACAGATACGCAGTATTTT. The chain has TRBV11-1 and TRBJ2-3; 12 bases agree with TRBD2. The junction had 11 bases not matched to a gene; V was cut back by 5 bases and J by 2 bases. Germline values: CDR1 SGHAT, CDR2 FQDESV (reference sequence). CDR3 size: 18 residues.